These 15 T cell receptor beta chains came from one sample sequenced in a study of T cells in Graves' hyperthyroidism and ophthalmopathy. TCR beta CDR3 regions were amplified from RNA transcripts. In the first-round RT-PCR of the TCR CDR3, the HTBI primer set was used. Each CDR3 protein gets one entry after TCRdb re-called the multiplex PCR reads with MiXCR. The top ten clones hold about 12% of a sample with around 600,000 distinct CDR3 sequences, about 14% of them seen once. The sequenced sample was blood. The origin of the receptors is a woman between 45 and 60 years old with Graves' ophthalmopathy.

This chain links TRBV5-1 with TRBJ2-7, with 7 nucleotides matching TRBD1. After removal of 3 bases from V and 6 bases from J, the junction contained 9 bases not matched to a gene. CDR1 is SGHRS and CDR2 is YFSETQ in the germline V gene. CDR3 size: 14 residues. In DNA, the CDR3 is TGCGCCAGCAGCTATACGACAGGGATGGGCGAGCAGTACTTC. Amino acids: CASSYTTGMGEQYF.

This clonotype was recorded many times. V and J are TRBV7-2 and TRBJ1-1; 9 bases are a match to TRBD1. Germline V lookup: CDR1 SGHTA, CDR2 FQGNSA. CDR3 length equals 15 residues. Trimming at V came to 5 bases and at J to 4 bases, leaving 8 bases not matched to a gene. CDR3 sequence: CASSMADRGSTEAFF. As DNA, the CDR3 is TGTGCCAGCAGCATGGCGGACAGGGGAAGCACTGAAGCTTTCTTT.

This clonotype has just a few counts. The gene calls are TRBV14 and TRBJ2-2, with a weak D call TRBD1 (5 bases). Germline V gene sequence: CDR1 SGHDN, CDR2 FVKESK. With 1 base removed from V and 3 bases from J, the gap between germline ends came to 9 bases. The CDR3 is 15 residues long. Here the CDR3 reads CASSQARVDTGELFF. The CDR3 DNA follows: TGTGCCAGCAGCCAAGCCAGGGTTGACACCGGGGAGCTGTTTTTT.

This clonotype has at least ten counts. The J gene is TRBJ2-7, the V gene TRBV6-2 or TRBV6-3; TRBD2 aligns across 7 bases. Germline V gives CDR1 MNHEY, CDR2 SVGEGT. CDR3 length equals 14 residues. The trim removed 10 bases at V and 0 bases at J, leaving 9 bases unmatched. CDR3 region: CAISPGGSSYEQYF. Here the CDR3 DNA reads TGTGCCATTTCGCCGGGCGGGAGCTCCTACGAGCAGTACTTC.

In this sample, this clonotype turned up many times. CDR3 sequence (DNA): TGTGCCAGCAGACCGACAGGGGAGAACACTGAAGCTTTCTTT. Translating it yields CASRPTGENTEAFF. The gene calls are TRBV3-1 and TRBJ1-1; the match to TRBD1 covers 8 bases. The CDR3 is 14 residues long. Germline V gene sequence: CDR1 LGHDT, CDR2 YNNKEL (reference sequence). The V gene end was trimmed by 6 bases and the J gene end by 1 base; junction bases not matched to a gene: 4.

This clonotype was detected many times. The V call is TRBV28, the J call TRBJ1-1; D might be TRBD1 (5 bases). Looked up from germline, CDR1 is MDHEN and CDR2 is SYDVKM. Trimming removed 3 bases at V and 8 bases at J, with 19 bases between. CDR3 length equals 15 residues. DNA for the CDR3: TGTGCCAGCAGTTTGATGGGGATCGGGGAGGGGGAAGCTTTCTTT. Translation: CASSLMGIGEGEAFF.

Only a few counts were recorded for this clonotype. This rearrangement joins TRBV19 to TRBJ2-1, with a weak D call TRBD1 (5 bases). The CDR3 extends over 12 amino acids. V was shortened by 4 bases and J by 8 bases, with 9 bases between the two germline ends. The germline V gene has CDR1 LNHDA and CDR2 SQIVND (reference sequence). The CDR3 loop is CASSKGIYEQFF. CDR3 nucleotides: TGTGCCAGTAGTAAGGGGATCTATGAGCAGTTCTTC.

This clonotype has a count of ten or more. V gene TRBV27 combines with J gene TRBJ1-4; D may be TRBD1 (5 bases). There are 14 residues in the CDR3. Germline-derived CDR1 and CDR2 are MNHEY and SMNVEV (reference sequence). Trimming took 7 bases from V and 8 from J, leaving 17 bases between them. Here the CDR3 DNA reads TGTGCCAGCAAAAGGAAACAGGTTGGAGAAAAACTGTTTTTT. Residues: CASKRKQVGEKLFF.

This clonotype showed up just a few times. This chain links TRBV20-1 with TRBJ2-3; 9 bases fit TRBD2. The CDR3 is 15 amino acids. The V and J ends lost 1 base and 5 bases, in that order; junction bases with no gene match: 7. Per the germline V gene, CDR1 is DFQATT and CDR2 is SNEGSKA (reference sequence). DNA of the CDR3: TGCAGTGCTAGAGTTAGCGGGGGAGGGGTAGATACGCAGTATTTT. This sequence encodes CSARVSGGGVDTQYF.

The chain couples TRBV20-1 to TRBJ1-4; a weak D match, TRBD1 (6 bases). V was trimmed by 4 bases and J by 0 bases, leaving 15 bases between them. The germline V gene has CDR1 DFQATT and CDR2 SNEGSKA (reference sequence). This CDR3 is 16 amino acids long. The CDR3: CSAKDSSRATNEKLFF. The CDR3 DNA follows: TGCAGTGCTAAGGACAGCTCAAGGGCAACTAATGAAAAACTGTTTTTT.

This clonotype appeared many times. The junction differs from germline at one of its ends, possibly a read error. This rearrangement joins TRBV5-1 to TRBJ2-1; TRBD2 matches 7 bases. This CDR3 is built from 15 residues. Germline CDR1 SGHRS, CDR2 YFSETQ. This CDR3 is CASSVGLADYNEQFF. The CDR3 DNA is TGTGCCAGCAGCGTAGGGCTAGCGGACTACAATGAGCAGTTCTTC.

A few counts support this clonotype. A much larger clone lies one base from this, so it may be a read error. The chain recombines TRBV11-2 with TRBJ2-5; D may correspond to TRBD1 or TRBD2 (5 bases each). Germline-derived CDR1 and CDR2 are SGHAT and FQNNGV. The ends were cut back, 5 bases at V and 5 bases at J, with 18 bases in the middle. This CDR3 is 15 amino acids long. In DNA, the CDR3 is TGTGCCAGCAGCCAACTGGCAGGGACGAGGGAGACCCAGTACTTC. The encoded protein is CASSQLAGTRETQYF.

This clonotype was counted many times. The chain is built from TRBV7-2 and TRBJ1-2, with 7 bases fitting TRBD1. CDR3 size: 15 residues. V lost 0 bases, J lost 7 bases, and 8 bases stayed unmatched. Germline CDR1 reads SGHTA; CDR2 reads FQGNSA. The CDR3 sequence: CASSLAPGGNFGYTF. In nucleotides, the CDR3 is TGTGCCAGCAGCTTAGCGCCAGGGGGGAATTTTGGCTACACCTTC. The full variable domain, rest sourced from reference TRBV7-2 and TRBJ1-2, is GAGVSQSPSNKVTEKGKDVELRCDPISGHTALYWYRQSLGQGLEFLIYFQGNSAPDKSGLPSDRFSAERTGGSVSTLTIQRTQQEDSAVYLCASSLAPGGNFGYTFGSGTRLTVV.

This clonotype was observed a handful of times. V usage is TRBV20-1 and J usage is TRBJ2-3; tentatively, D is TRBD2 (5 bases). The CDR3 loop spans 15 amino acids. Trimming shortened V by 2 bases and J by 4 bases, and 16 bases separated the two germline ends. Germline V lookup: CDR1 DFQATT, CDR2 SNEGSKA (reference sequence). This chain's CDR3 is CSARKAEAGPDTQYF. As DNA, the CDR3 is TGCAGTGCTAGAAAAGCGGAAGCTGGGCCAGATACGCAGTATTTT.

This clonotype was counted at least ten times. The chain carries TRBV27 and TRBJ2-5; 8 bases match TRBD2. The germline gives CDR1 MNHEY, CDR2 SMNVEV (reference sequence). The CDR3 has 14 residues. The trim removed 4 bases at V and 7 bases at J, leaving 8 bases unmatched. The CDR3 DNA reads as TGTGCCAGCAGTTCGAGGACTAGCAAAGGGACCCAGTACTTC. This gives the protein CASSSRTSKGTQYF.